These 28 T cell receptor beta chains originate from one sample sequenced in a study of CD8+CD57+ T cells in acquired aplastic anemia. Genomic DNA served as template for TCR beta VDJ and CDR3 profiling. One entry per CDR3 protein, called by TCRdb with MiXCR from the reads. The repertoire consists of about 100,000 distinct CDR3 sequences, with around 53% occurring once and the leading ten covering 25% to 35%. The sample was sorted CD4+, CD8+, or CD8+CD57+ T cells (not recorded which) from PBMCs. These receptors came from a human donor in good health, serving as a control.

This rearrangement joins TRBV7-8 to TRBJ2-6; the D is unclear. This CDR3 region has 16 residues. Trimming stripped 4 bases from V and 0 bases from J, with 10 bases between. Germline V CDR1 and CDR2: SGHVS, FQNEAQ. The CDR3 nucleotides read TGTGCCAGCAGCTCAAGGCGGTTCTCTGGGGCCAACGTCCTGACTTTC. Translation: CASSSRRFSGANVLTF.

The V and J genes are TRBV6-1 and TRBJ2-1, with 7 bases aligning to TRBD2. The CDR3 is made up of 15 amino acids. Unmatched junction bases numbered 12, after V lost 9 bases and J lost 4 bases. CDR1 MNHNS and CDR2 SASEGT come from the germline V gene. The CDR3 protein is CASFPGTTRYNEQFF. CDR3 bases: TGTGCCAGTTTTCCCGGGACTACCCGTTACAATGAGCAGTTCTTC.

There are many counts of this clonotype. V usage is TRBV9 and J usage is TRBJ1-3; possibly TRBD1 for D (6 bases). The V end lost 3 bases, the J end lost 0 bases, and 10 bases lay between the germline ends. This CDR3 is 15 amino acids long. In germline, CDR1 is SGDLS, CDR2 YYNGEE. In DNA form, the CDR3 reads TGTGCCAGCAGCGAGGGGGGAAGCTCTGGAAACACCATATATTTT. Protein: CASSEGGSSGNTIYF.

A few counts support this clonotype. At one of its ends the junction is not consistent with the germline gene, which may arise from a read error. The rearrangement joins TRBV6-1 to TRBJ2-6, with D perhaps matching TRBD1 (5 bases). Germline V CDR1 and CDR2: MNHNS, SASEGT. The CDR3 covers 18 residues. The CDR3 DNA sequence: TGTGCCAGCAGTGTCCGGCCGATGCCCTACTCTGGGGCCAGCGTCCTGACTTTC. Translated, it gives CASSVRPMPYSGASVLTF.

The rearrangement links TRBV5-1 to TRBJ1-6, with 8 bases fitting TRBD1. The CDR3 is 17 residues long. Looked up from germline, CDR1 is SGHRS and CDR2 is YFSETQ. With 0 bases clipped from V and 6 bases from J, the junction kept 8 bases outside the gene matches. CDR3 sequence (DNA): TGCGCCAGCAGCTTGGACCTGGCAGGGGGCGTTAATTCACCCCTCCACTTT. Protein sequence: CASSLDLAGGVNSPLHF.

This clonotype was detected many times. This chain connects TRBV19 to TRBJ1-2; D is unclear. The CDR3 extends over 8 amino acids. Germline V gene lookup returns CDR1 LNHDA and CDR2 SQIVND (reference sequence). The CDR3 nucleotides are TGTGCTAACTATGGCTACACCTTC. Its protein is CANYGYTF.

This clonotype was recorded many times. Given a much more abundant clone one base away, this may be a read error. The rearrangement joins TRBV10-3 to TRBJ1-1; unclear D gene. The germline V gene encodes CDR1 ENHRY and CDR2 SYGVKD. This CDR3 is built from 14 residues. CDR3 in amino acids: CAISDLQLNAEAFF. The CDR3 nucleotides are TGTGCCATCAGTGATCTACAGCTGAACGCTGAAGCTTTCTTT.

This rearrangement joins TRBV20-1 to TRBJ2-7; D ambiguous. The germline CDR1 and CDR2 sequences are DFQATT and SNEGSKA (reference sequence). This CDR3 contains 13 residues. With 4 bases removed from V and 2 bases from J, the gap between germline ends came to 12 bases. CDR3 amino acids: CSAIPTGAYEQYF. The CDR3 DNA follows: TGCAGTGCTATACCGACCGGAGCCTACGAGCAGTACTTC.

The CDR3 sequence is CASRDNHNEQFF. CDR3 nucleotides: TGTGCCAGCAGAGACAACCACAATGAGCAGTTCTTC. The chain uses TRBV25-1 and TRBJ2-1; the D is unclear. This CDR3 region has 12 residues. Per germline, CDR1 MGHDK and CDR2 SYGVNS. The ends were cut back, 6 bases at V and 5 bases at J, with 8 bases in the middle.

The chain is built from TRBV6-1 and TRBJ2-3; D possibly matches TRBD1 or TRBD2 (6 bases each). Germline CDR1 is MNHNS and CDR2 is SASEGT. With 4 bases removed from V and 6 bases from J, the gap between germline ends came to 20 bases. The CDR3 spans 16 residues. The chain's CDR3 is CASSGGGGPRPDTQYF. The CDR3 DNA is TGTGCCAGCAGTGGAGGTGGGGGGCCACGCCCCGATACGCAGTATTTT.

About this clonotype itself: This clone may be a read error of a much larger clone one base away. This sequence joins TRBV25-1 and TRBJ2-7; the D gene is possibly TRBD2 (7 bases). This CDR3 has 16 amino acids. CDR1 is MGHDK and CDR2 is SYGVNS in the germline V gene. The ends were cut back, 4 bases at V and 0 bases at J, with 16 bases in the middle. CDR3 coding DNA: TGTGCCAGCAGTGGGGGGGGCACGGGGACCTCCTACGAGCAGTACTTC. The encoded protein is CASSGGGTGTSYEQYF.

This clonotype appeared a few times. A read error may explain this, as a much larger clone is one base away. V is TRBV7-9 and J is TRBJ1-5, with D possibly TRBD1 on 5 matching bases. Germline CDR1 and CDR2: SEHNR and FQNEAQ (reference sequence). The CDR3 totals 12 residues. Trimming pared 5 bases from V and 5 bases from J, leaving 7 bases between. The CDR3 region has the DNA TGTGCCAGCAGCCGAGGGGATCAGCCCCAGCATTTT. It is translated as CASSRGDQPQHF.

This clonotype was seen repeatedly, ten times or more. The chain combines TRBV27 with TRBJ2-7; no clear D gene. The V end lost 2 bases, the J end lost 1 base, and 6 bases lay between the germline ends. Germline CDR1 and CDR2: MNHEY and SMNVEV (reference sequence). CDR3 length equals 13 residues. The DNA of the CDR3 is TGTGCCAGCAGTTTACAGGCATCCTACGAGCAGTACTTC. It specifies CASSLQASYEQYF.

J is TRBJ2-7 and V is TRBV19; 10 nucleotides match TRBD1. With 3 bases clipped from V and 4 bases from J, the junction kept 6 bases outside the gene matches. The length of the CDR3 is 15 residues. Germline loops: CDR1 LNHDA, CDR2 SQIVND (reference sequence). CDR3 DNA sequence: TGTGCCAGTAGTATTTCGGGACAGGGGCTGTACGAGCAGTACTTC. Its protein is CASSISGQGLYEQYF.

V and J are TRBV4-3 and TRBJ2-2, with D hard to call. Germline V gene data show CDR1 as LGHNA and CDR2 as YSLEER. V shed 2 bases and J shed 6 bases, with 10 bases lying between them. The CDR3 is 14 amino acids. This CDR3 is CASSQYKVSGELFF. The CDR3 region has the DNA TGCGCCAGCAGCCAATACAAGGTCTCCGGGGAGCTGTTTTTT.

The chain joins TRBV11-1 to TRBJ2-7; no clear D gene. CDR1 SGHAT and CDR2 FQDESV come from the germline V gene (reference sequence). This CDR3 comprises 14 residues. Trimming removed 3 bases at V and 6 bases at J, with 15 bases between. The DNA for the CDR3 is TGTGCCAGCAGCTTTTCCGGGCCACTCGTCGAGCAGTACTTC. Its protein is CASSFSGPLVEQYF.

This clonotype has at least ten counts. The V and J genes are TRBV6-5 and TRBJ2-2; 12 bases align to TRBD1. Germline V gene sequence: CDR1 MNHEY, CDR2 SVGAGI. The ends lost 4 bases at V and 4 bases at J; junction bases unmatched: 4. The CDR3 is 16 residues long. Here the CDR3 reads CASSWGTGGGTGELFF. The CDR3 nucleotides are TGTGCCAGCAGTTGGGGGACAGGGGGCGGCACCGGGGAGCTGTTTTTT.

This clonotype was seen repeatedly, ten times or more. The CDR3: CASGLAANEQFF. The CDR3 DNA follows: TGTGCTAGTGGTTTAGCGGCGAATGAGCAGTTCTTC. This chain joins TRBV12-5 and TRBJ2-1, with D tentatively TRBD2 (5 bases). The V end lost 3 bases, the J end lost 7 bases, and 7 bases lay between the germline ends. The CDR3 is 12 residues long. Germline V gene lookup returns CDR1 LGHNT and CDR2 FRNRAP.

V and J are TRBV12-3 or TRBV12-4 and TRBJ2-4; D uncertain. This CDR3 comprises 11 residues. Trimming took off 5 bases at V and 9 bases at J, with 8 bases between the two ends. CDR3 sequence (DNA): TGTGCCAGCAGTACTTACGGCATTCAGTACTTC. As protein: CASSTYGIQYF.

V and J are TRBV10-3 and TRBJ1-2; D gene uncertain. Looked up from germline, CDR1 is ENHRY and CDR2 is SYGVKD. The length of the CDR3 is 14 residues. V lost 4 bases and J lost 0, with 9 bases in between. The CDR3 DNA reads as TGTGCCATCAGTGTACAGAACGCTAACTATGGCTACACCTTC. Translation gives CAISVQNANYGYTF.

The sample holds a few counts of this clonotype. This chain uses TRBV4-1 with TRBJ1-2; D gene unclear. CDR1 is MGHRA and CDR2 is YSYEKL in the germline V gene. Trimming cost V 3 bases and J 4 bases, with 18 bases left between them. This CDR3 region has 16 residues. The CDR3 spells CASSHDGEGLGYGYTF. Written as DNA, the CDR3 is TGCGCCAGCAGCCATGATGGAGAAGGGTTGGGCTATGGCTACACCTTC.

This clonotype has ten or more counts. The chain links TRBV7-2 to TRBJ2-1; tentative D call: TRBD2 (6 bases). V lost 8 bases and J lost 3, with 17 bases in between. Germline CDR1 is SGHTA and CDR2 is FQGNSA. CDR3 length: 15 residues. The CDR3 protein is CASGYGGALYNEQFF. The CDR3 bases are TGTGCCAGCGGTTACGGCGGGGCCCTCTACAATGAGCAGTTCTTC.

The CDR3 coding sequence is TGCAGTGTACTTACAGGTGAAGCTTTCTTT. This gives the protein CSVLTGEAFF. V gene TRBV20-1 combines with J gene TRBJ1-1; D possibly corresponds to TRBD1 (5 bases). V lost 7 bases to trimming and J lost 7 bases, with 10 bases between them. Germline lookup yields CDR1 DFQATT and CDR2 SNEGSKA (reference sequence). The CDR3 spans 10 residues.

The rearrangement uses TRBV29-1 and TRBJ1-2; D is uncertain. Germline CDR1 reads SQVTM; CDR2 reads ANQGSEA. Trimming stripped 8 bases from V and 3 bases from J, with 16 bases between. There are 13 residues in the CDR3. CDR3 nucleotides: TGCAGCACCAAAGTTCCGGAAGACTATGGCTACACCTTC. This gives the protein CSTKVPEDYGYTF.

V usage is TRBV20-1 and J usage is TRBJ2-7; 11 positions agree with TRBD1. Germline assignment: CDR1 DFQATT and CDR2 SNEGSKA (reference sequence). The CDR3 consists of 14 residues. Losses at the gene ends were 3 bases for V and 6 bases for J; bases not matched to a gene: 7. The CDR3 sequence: CSASVFGTGGEQYF. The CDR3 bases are TGCAGTGCTAGCGTCTTTGGGACAGGGGGCGAGCAGTACTTC.

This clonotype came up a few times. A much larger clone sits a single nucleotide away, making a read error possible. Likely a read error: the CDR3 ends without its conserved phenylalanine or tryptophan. CDR3 sequence (DNA): TGTGCCAGCAGTTCACCCGTCGGAGACAGGGGCATTCCGCCCCAGCATCTT. Protein: CASSSPVGDRGIPPQHL. The chain recombines TRBV12-3 or TRBV12-4 with TRBJ1-5, with 8 positions matching TRBD1. The CDR3 is 17 residues long. V lost 4 bases and J lost 9; bases outside the gene matches: 17.

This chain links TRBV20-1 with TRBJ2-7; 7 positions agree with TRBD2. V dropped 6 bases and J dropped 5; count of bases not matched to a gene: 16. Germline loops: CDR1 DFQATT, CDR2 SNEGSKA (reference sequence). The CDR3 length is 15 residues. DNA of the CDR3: TGCAGTGCGGGGAGGGTGGGGGTCGATTATGACGAGCAGTACTTC. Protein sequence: CSAGRVGVDYDEQYF.

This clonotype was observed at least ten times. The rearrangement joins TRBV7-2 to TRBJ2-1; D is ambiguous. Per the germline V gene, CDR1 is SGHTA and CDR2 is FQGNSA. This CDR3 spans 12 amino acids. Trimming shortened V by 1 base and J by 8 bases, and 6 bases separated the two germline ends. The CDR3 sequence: CASSLVFYEQFF. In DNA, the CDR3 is TGTGCCAGCAGCTTAGTTTTCTATGAGCAGTTCTTC. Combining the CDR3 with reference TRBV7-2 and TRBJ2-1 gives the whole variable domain GAGVSQSPSNKVTEKGKDVELRCDPISGHTALYWYRQSLGQGLEFLIYFQGNSAPDKSGLPSDRFSAERTGGSVSTLTIQRTQQEDSAVYLCASSLVFYEQFFGPGTRLTVL.